Below are 4 T cell receptor beta chains sequenced from a single sample in a study of blood T cells in healthy people across ages. The use of a sample-barcoded 5' primer and a J-beta primer mix characterized a second PCR of roughly 6 to 12 cycles. A single record per CDR3 protein comes from TCRdb applying MiXCR to the 5' RACE reads. The sample lists around 1,700,000 distinct CDR3 sequences; roughly 30% were seen once. The material sequenced was blood. The source of these receptors is a woman in her twenties or thirties in good health.

This clonotype was counted at least ten times. This rearrangement joins TRBV29-1 to TRBJ2-1; 16 bases are shared with TRBD2. The CDR3 loop spans 16 amino acids. Looked up from germline, CDR1 is SQVTM and CDR2 is ANQGSEA. V dropped 4 bases and J dropped 7; count of bases not matched to a gene: 7. CDR3 protein: CSVGPGTSGRVNEQFF. The CDR3 region has the DNA TGCAGCGTTGGACCCGGGACTAGCGGGAGGGTGAATGAGCAGTTCTTC.

V gene TRBV7-9 combines with J gene TRBJ2-3; D perhaps matches TRBD1 (6 bases). The CDR3 length is 14 residues. Germline CDR1 and CDR2: SEHNR and FQNEAQ (reference sequence). Trimming left V 3 bases short and J 5 bases short, with 12 bases between. The CDR3 loop is CASSFGQRLDTQYF. CDR3 bases: TGTGCCAGCAGCTTCGGACAGCGCCTAGATACGCAGTATTTT.

Many counts were recorded for this clonotype. The genes are TRBV6-1 and TRBJ2-4; D may match TRBD1 or TRBD2 (5 bases each). Trimming cost V 6 bases and J 5 bases, with 20 bases left between them. Germline V lookup: CDR1 MNHNS, CDR2 SASEGT. The CDR3 length is 16 residues. CDR3 loop: CASRERGGRLENIQYF. For the CDR3, the DNA is TGTGCCAGCAGGGAGAGGGGTGGACGACTTGAAAACATTCAGTACTTC.

As to this clonotype: Since a much larger clone is just one base distant, this may be a read error. The J gene is TRBJ2-7, the V gene TRBV29-1, with D tentatively TRBD2 (5 bases). This CDR3 is built from 14 residues. Germline V gene lookup returns CDR1 SQVTM and CDR2 ANQGSEA. V was clipped by 4 bases and J by 4 bases, with 17 bases between them. The CDR3, as DNA: TGCAGCGTTGGCCCCCTCTTGAGCGGATACGAGCAGTACGTC. As protein: CSVGPLLSGYEQYV.